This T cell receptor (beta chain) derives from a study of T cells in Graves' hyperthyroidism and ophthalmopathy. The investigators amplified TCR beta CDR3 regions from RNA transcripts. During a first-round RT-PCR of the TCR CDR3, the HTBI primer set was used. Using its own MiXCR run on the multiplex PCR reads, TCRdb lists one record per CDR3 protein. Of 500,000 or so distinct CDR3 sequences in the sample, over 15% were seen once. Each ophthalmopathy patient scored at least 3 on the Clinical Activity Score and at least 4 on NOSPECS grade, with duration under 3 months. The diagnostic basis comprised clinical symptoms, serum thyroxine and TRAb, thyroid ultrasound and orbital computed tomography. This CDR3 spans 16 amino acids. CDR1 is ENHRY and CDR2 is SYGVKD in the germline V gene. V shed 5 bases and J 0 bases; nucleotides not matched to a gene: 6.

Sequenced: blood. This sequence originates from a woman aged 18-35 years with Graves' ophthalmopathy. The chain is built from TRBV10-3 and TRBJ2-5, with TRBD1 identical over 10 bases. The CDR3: CAISYGDRGNQETQYF. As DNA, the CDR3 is TGTGCCATCAGTTACGGGGACAGGGGTAACCAAGAGACCCAGTACTTC.